Following are 27 T cell receptor beta chains from one sample sequenced in a study of blood T cell repertoires in COVID-19. Measured with immunoSEQ multiplex PCR; TCRdb has only the in-frame clones, and not every one. The sample contains 200,000 to 250,000 clones, approximately 85% of which appear only once. The sequenced material came from peripheral blood. Source of these receptors: a man older than 75 with acute or convalescent COVID-19.

The V call is TRBV29-1, the J call TRBJ1-1, with D possibly TRBD1 on 6 matching bases. This CDR3 comprises 13 residues. Trimming stripped 7 bases from V and 1 base from J, with 13 bases between. Germline V gives CDR1 SQVTM, CDR2 ANQGSEA. The CDR3 region has the DNA TGCAGCGGTAGACAGGTCCCGAACACTGAAGCTTTCTTT. Translated: CSGRQVPNTEAFF.

CDR3 in amino acids: CASREPARGEKLFF. DNA for the CDR3: TGTGCCAGCAGAGAACCGGCCCGGGGAGAAAAACTGTTTTTT. The J gene is TRBJ1-4, the V gene TRBV7-9; no definite D call. There are 14 residues in the CDR3. Germline V CDR1 and CDR2: SEHNR, FQNEAQ (reference sequence). The ends were cut back, 6 bases at V and 8 bases at J, with 16 bases in the middle.

The chain recombines TRBV27 with TRBJ2-1; 9 bases match TRBD1. V lost 8 bases, J lost 9 bases, and 17 bases stayed unmatched. CDR1 is MNHEY and CDR2 is SMNVEV in the germline V gene (reference sequence). This CDR3 is 16 amino acids long. The CDR3 loop is CASASSGTGMGGEQFF. The CDR3 DNA reads as TGTGCCAGCGCTTCCTCCGGGACAGGGATGGGGGGTGAGCAGTTCTTC.

The chain combines TRBV7-2 with TRBJ1-1; D is perhaps TRBD1 (6 bases). V was cut by 2 bases and J by 9 bases, with 13 bases left in between. The CDR3 runs to 13 residues. The germline gives CDR1 SGHTA, CDR2 FQGNSA. This CDR3 reads CASSLLQGRQAFF. The CDR3 region has the DNA TGTGCCAGCAGCTTACTACAGGGCCGGCAAGCTTTCTTT. Supplemented by reference TRBV7-2 and TRBJ1-1, the full variable domain reads GAGVSQSPSNKVTEKGKDVELRCDPISGHTALYWYRQSLGQGLEFLIYFQGNSAPDKSGLPSDRFSAERTGGSVSTLTIQRTQQEDSAVYLCASSLLQGRQAFFGQGTRLTVV.

The rearrangement links TRBV19 to TRBJ2-2; D may be TRBD1 (6 bases). CDR3 length equals 13 residues. Between the trimmed V and J ends, which lost 4 bases and 4 bases, there was a span of 7 bases. The germline V gene has CDR1 LNHDA and CDR2 SQIVND (reference sequence). The DNA for the CDR3 is TGTGCCAGTAGTAAGGGGGTCACCGGGGAGCTGTTTTTT. Residues: CASSKGVTGELFF.

As to this clone: Mismatch with germline at one junction end may stem from a read error. The chain combines TRBV7-7 with TRBJ2-2; D may be TRBD2 (5 bases). The CDR3 loop spans 14 amino acids. In germline, CDR1 is SSHAT, CDR2 FNYEAQ (reference sequence). CDR3 region: CASSLGGHTGELFF. DNA for the CDR3: TGTGCTAGCAGCTTAGGAGGCCATACCGGGGAGCTGTTTTTT.

This rearrangement joins TRBV11-2 to TRBJ2-5, with 7 positions matching TRBD1. Germline CDR1 and CDR2: SGHAT and FQNNGV. With 3 bases clipped from V and 1 base from J, the junction kept 5 bases outside the gene matches. This CDR3 spans 15 amino acids. For the CDR3, the DNA is TGTGCCAGCAGCTTGGTCGGGACAGCCCAAGAGACCCAGTACTTC. This codes for CASSLVGTAQETQYF.

The chain couples TRBV28 to TRBJ1-1, with 7 bases fitting TRBD1. The CDR3 runs to 16 residues. Germline CDR1 reads MDHEN; CDR2 reads SYDVKM. V lost 2 bases, J lost 3 bases, and 9 bases stayed unmatched. This chain's CDR3 is CASSLLLGQGDTEAFF. CDR3 sequence (DNA): TGTGCCAGCAGTTTACTCCTTGGCCAGGGGGACACTGAAGCTTTCTTT.

The chain uses TRBV19 and TRBJ2-6; tentatively, D is TRBD2 (7 bases). Germline loops: CDR1 LNHDA, CDR2 SQIVND (reference sequence). The CDR3 runs to 17 residues. Trimming left V 7 bases short and J 3 bases short, with 19 bases between. The DNA of the CDR3 is TGTGCCAGTACCCCGAGGGGGGGGCGAAGTGGGGCCAACGTCCTGACTTTC. Translating gives CASTPRGGRSGANVLTF.

The chain is built from TRBV29-1 and TRBJ1-2; 9 bases line up with TRBD1. V shed 4 bases and J 8 bases; nucleotides not matched to a gene: 8. This CDR3 has 13 amino acids. The germline V gene encodes CDR1 SQVTM and CDR2 ANQGSEA. Here the CDR3 reads CSVGHETGGGYTF. In DNA form, the CDR3 reads TGCAGCGTTGGGCATGAGACAGGGGGAGGCTACACCTTC.

The chain uses TRBV4-3 and TRBJ1-2, with unresolved D. Germline V CDR1 and CDR2: LGHNA, YSLEER. CDR3 size: 16 residues. Trimming took 6 bases from V and 0 from J, leaving 17 bases between them. CDR3 residues: CASRGGPPSSNYGYTF. The CDR3 region has the DNA TGCGCCAGCAGAGGAGGACCCCCGTCCTCTAACTATGGCTACACCTTC.

The chain couples TRBV6-5 to TRBJ2-7, with D tentatively TRBD1 (5 bases). Germline CDR1 is MNHEY and CDR2 is SVGAGI. The CDR3 extends over 11 amino acids. The ends were cut back, 8 bases at V and 7 bases at J, with 12 bases in the middle. The CDR3 here is CASDRDPEQYF. The CDR3 nucleotides are TGTGCCAGCGACAGAGATCCGGAGCAGTACTTC.

This chain uses TRBV3-1 (or the pseudogene TRBV3-2) with TRBJ1-4; 7 positions match TRBD1. Looked up from germline, CDR1 is LGHDT and CDR2 is YNNKEL (reference sequence). CDR3 length: 14 amino acids. The V and J ends lost 5 bases and 4 bases, in that order; junction bases with no gene match: 4. The CDR3, as DNA: TGTGCCAGCAGCTCCGGGACAGATAATGAAAAACTGTTTTTT. Amino acids: CASSSGTDNEKLFF.

This clone came up once. The chain has TRBV20-1 and TRBJ1-5; no firm D call. Germline V gene sequence: CDR1 DFQATT, CDR2 SNEGSKA (reference sequence). The CDR3 consists of 14 residues. V was pared by 3 bases and J by 7 bases, with 16 bases between. Here the CDR3 reads CSASSPQLLQPQHF. CDR3 DNA sequence: TGCAGTGCTAGTTCCCCACAGCTCCTGCAGCCCCAGCATTTT.

The rearrangement uses TRBV29-1 and TRBJ1-2; D not certain. The ends were cut back, 0 bases at V and 7 bases at J, with 12 bases in the middle. Germline V gene lookup returns CDR1 SQVTM and CDR2 ANQGSEA. This CDR3 comprises 13 residues. The CDR3 spells CSVEDFVASGYTF. The CDR3 DNA follows: TGCAGCGTTGAAGATTTCGTTGCGAGTGGCTACACCTTC.

V gene TRBV5-6 combines with J gene TRBJ1-4; D is ambiguous. Between the trimmed V and J ends, which lost 0 bases and 3 bases, there was a span of 9 bases. Germline CDR1 SGHDT, CDR2 YYEEEE. There are 15 residues in the CDR3. The CDR3 DNA sequence: TGTGCCAGCAGCTTGGCCCGGTGGTCTAATGAAAAACTGTTTTTT. Translated, it gives CASSLARWSNEKLFF. Combining the CDR3 with reference TRBV5-6 and TRBJ1-4 gives the whole variable domain DAGVTQSPTHLIKTRGQQVTLRCSPKSGHDTVSWYQQALGQGPQFIFQYYEEEERQRGNFPDRFSGHQFPNYSSELNVNALLLGDSALYLCASSLARWSNEKLFFGSGTQLSVL.

V gene TRBV9 combines with J gene TRBJ2-5, with 11 bases fitting TRBD1. The V and J ends lost 3 bases and 4 bases, in that order; junction bases with no gene match: 5. The germline gives CDR1 SGDLS, CDR2 YYNGEE. The CDR3 totals 15 residues. The CDR3 loop reads CASSAGQGASETQYF. DNA of the CDR3: TGTGCCAGCAGCGCCGGACAGGGGGCCTCAGAGACCCAGTACTTC. Filled out from reference TRBV9 and TRBJ2-5, the complete variable domain reads DSGVTQTPKHLITATGQRVTLRCSPRSGDLSVYWYQQSLDQGLQFLIQYYNGEERAKGNILERFSAQQFPDLHSELNLSSLELGDSALYFCASSAGQGASETQYFGPGTRLLVL.

This chain links TRBV5-4 with TRBJ2-1; 7 nucleotides match TRBD2. The CDR3 covers 15 residues. Germline CDR1 reads SGHNT; CDR2 reads YYREEE (reference sequence). J lost 4 bases, V lost 7 bases, and 11 bases had no gene match. The CDR3 is CASFVTASGYNEQFF. In DNA form, the CDR3 reads TGTGCCAGCTTCGTCACGGCTAGCGGATACAATGAGCAGTTCTTC.

This clone was seen more than once but under ten times. The rearrangement links TRBV6-6 to TRBJ1-2; TRBD1 agrees at 10 bases. CDR1 and CDR2 from the germline V gene are MNHNY and SVGAGI (reference sequence). Trimming at V came to 6 bases and at J to 6 bases, leaving 10 bases not matched to a gene. This CDR3 has 15 amino acids. The DNA for the CDR3 is TGTGCCAGCAGCCGGACCGACAGGGGGCCTCATGGCTACACCTTC. Protein sequence: CASSRTDRGPHGYTF.

This clone was recorded a few times. The CDR3 reads CASRALAGPPSDEQYF. CDR3 bases: TGTGCCAGCAGAGCCCTAGCGGGTCCGCCCTCGGACGAGCAGTACTTC. The chain carries TRBV27 and TRBJ2-7; TRBD2 matches 8 bases. V gave up 6 bases and J gave up 5 bases; unmatched junction bases: 15. Germline CDR1 and CDR2: MNHEY and SMNVEV (reference sequence). This CDR3 spans 16 amino acids.

The chain couples TRBV29-1 to TRBJ1-2; D unresolved. The germline CDR1 and CDR2 sequences are SQVTM and ANQGSEA. This CDR3 region has 12 residues. Trimming cost V 2 bases and J 1 base, with 5 bases left between them. In nucleotides, the CDR3 is TGCAGCGTTGAAACAGATAACTATGGCTACACCTTC. This sequence encodes CSVETDNYGYTF.

This clone has a single count. The chain employs TRBV6-5 and TRBJ1-1; 7 bases agree with TRBD1. V dropped 11 bases and J dropped 2; count of bases not matched to a gene: 11. This CDR3 has 14 amino acids. CDR1 is MNHEY, CDR2 SVGAGI, per germline. The CDR3 is CAGRGGRINTEAFF. Written as DNA, the CDR3 is TGTGCCGGCCGAGGGGGCAGGATTAACACTGAAGCTTTCTTT.

This sequence joins TRBV7-2 and TRBJ1-2; a possible D gene is TRBD1 (6 bases). The CDR3 sequence is 16 residues long. V lost 2 bases and J lost 1, with 14 bases in between. In germline, CDR1 is SGHTA, CDR2 FQGNSA. CDR3: CASSLMGAILNYGYTF. As DNA, the CDR3 is TGTGCCAGCAGCTTAATGGGGGCGATCCTTAACTATGGCTACACCTTC.

The CDR3 loop reads CASSPRGRGADTQYF. The DNA for the CDR3 is TGTGCCAGTAGTCCGCGGGGGCGGGGCGCAGATACGCAGTATTTT. This rearrangement joins TRBV19 to TRBJ2-3; perhaps TRBD2 as D (7 bases). V gave up 5 bases and J gave up 4 bases, with 16 bases separating them. CDR1 LNHDA and CDR2 SQIVND come from the germline V gene (reference sequence). The length of the CDR3 is 15 residues.

The V gene is TRBV3-1 (or the pseudogene TRBV3-2), the J gene TRBJ2-3; TRBD1 is a possible D gene (5 bases). The CDR3 loop spans 17 amino acids. CDR1 LGHDT and CDR2 YNNKEL come from the germline V gene (reference sequence). V was clipped by 0 bases and J by 6 bases, with 19 bases between them. CDR3 coding DNA: TGTGCCAGCAGCCAAGATAGACAGAGATGGGTGTTGGATACGCAGTATTTT. Its translation: CASSQDRQRWVLDTQYF.

The chain uses TRBV9 and TRBJ1-2, with TRBD1 matching over 9 bases. The CDR3 is 17 residues long. J was trimmed by 0 bases and V by 0 bases; bases with no gene match: 6. Germline V CDR1 and CDR2: SGDLS, YYNGEE. The CDR3 DNA reads TGTGCCAGCAGCGTAGCTGGACAGGGGCTGGCTAACTATGGCTACACCTTC. Its protein product is CASSVAGQGLANYGYTF.

V is TRBV7-9 and J is TRBJ2-5; TRBD1 is a possible D gene (6 bases). V lost 2 bases and J lost 5, with 15 bases in between. The CDR3 covers 15 residues. CDR1 and CDR2 (germline): SEHNR, FQNEAQ (reference sequence). CDR3 DNA sequence: TGTGCCAGCAGCTTAAGAGGGGGTGGGATGGAGACCCAGTACTTC. Translated, it gives CASSLRGGGMETQYF.